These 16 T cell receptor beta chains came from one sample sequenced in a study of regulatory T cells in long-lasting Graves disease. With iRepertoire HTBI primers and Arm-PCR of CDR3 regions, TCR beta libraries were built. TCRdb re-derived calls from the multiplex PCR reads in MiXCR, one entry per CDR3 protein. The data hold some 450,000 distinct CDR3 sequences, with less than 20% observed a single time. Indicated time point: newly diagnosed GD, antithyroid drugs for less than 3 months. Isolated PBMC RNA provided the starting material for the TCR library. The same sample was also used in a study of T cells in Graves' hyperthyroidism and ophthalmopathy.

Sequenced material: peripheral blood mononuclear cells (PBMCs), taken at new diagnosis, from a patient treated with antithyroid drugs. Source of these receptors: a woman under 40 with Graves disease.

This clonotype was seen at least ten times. CDR3 loop: CASSYETGGRGYEQYF. The CDR3 nucleotides read TGTGCCAGCAGCTACGAAACTGGCGGGAGGGGGTACGAGCAGTACTTC. The V gene is TRBV11-2, the J gene TRBJ2-7; TRBD2 agrees at 9 bases. V was pared by 4 bases and J by 4 bases, with 11 bases of the junction left unmatched. The CDR3 consists of 16 residues. Germline V gene data show CDR1 as SGHAT and CDR2 as FQNNGV.

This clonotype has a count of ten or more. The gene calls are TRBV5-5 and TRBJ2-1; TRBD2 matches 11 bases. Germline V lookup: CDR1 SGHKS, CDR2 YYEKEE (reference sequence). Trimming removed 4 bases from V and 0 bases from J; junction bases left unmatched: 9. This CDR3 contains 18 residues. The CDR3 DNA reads TGTGCCAGCAGCATAACCGGGACTAGCGGCCTCTCCTACAATGAGCAGTTCTTC. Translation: CASSITGTSGLSYNEQFF.

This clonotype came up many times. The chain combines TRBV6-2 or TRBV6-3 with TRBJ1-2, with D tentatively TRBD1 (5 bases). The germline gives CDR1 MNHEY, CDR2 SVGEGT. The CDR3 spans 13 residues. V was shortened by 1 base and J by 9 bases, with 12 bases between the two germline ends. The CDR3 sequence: CASSYFQGESYTF. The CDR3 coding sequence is TGTGCCAGCAGTTACTTTCAGGGAGAGAGCTACACCTTC.

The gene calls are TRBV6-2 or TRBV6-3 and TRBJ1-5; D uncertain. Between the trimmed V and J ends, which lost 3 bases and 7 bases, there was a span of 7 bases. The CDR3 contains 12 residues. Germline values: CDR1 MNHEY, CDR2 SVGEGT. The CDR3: CASSYKGQPQHF. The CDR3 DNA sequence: TGTGCCAGCAGTTATAAGGGACAGCCCCAGCATTTT.

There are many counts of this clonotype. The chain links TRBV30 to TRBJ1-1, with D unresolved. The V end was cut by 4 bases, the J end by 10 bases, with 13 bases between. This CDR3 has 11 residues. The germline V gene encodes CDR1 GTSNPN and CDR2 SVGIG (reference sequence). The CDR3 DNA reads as TGTGCCTGGAACCGCCGTTACCTAGCTTTCTTT. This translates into CAWNRRYLAFF.

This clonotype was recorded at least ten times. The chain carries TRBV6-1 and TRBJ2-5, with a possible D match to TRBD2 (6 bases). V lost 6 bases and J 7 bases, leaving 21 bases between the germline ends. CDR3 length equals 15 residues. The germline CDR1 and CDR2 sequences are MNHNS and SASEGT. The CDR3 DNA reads TGTGCCAGCAGCGTGGAGGGTGGGCTCGCGGGGACCCAGTACTTC. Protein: CASSVEGGLAGTQYF.

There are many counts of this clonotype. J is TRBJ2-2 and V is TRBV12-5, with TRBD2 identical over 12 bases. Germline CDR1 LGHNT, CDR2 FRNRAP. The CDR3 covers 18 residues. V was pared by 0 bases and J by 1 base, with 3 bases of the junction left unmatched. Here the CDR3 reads CASGLVSGLAGNTGELFF. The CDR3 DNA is TGTGCTAGTGGTTTGGTATCGGGACTAGCGGGGAACACCGGGGAGCTGTTTTTT.

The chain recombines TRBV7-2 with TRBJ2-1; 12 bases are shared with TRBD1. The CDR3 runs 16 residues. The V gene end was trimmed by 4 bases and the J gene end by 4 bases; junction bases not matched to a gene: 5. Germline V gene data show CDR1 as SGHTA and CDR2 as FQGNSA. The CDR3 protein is CASSYRDRGPYNEQFF. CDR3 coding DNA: TGTGCCAGCAGCTACCGGGACAGGGGGCCATACAATGAGCAGTTCTTC.

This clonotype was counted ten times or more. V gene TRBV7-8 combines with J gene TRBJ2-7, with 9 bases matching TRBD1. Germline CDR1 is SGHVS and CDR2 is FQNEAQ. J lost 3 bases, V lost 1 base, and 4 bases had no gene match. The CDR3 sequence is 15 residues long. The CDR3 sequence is CASSLEAGQGYEQYF. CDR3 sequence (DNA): TGTGCCAGCAGCTTAGAAGCGGGACAGGGCTACGAGCAGTACTTC.

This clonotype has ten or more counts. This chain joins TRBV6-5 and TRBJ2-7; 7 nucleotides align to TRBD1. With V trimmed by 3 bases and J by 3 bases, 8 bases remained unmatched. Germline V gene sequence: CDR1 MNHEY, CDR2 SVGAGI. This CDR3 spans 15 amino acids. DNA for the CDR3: TGTGCCAGCAGTTATCTCGGACAGGCGAACTACGAGCAGTACTTC. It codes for CASSYLGQANYEQYF.

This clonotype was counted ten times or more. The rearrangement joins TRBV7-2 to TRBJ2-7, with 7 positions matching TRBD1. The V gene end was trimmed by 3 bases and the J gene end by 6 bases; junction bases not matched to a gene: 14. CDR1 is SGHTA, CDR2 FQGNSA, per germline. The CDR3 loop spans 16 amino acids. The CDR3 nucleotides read TGTGCCAGCAGCTTCACCCCGCGGACAGGCGGGCTCGAGCAGTACTTC. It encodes CASSFTPRTGGLEQYF.

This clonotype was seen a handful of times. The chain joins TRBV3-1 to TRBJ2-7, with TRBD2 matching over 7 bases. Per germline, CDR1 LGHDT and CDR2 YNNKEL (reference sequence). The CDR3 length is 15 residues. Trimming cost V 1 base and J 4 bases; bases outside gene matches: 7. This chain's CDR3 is CASSQGGAGPYEQYF. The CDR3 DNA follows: TGTGCCAGCAGCCAAGGGGGAGCGGGACCTTACGAGCAGTACTTC.

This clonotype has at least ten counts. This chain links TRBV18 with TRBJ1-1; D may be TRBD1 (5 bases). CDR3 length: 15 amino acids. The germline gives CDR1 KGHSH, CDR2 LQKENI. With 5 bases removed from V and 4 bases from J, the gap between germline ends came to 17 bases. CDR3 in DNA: TGTGCCAGCTCAATACCGGGACGCCTATCCACTGAAGCTTTCTTT. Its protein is CASSIPGRLSTEAFF.

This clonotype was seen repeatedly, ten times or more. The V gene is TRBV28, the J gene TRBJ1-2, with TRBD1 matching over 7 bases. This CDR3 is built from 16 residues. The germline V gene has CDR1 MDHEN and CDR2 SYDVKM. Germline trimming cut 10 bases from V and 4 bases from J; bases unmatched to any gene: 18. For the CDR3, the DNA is TGTGCCATACGAAAGCGGGACAGCCGCCAGCCCTATGGCTACACCTTC. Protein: CAIRKRDSRQPYGYTF.

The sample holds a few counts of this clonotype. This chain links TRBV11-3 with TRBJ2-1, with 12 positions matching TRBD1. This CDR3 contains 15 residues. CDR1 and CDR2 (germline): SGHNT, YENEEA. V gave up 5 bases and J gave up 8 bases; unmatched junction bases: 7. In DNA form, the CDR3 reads TGTGCCAGCAGCCACCGGGACAGGGGGCACCATGAGCAGTTCTTC. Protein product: CASSHRDRGHHEQFF.

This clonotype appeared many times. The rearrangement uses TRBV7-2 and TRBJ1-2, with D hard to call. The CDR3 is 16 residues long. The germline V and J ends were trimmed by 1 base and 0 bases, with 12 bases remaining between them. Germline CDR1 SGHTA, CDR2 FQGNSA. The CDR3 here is CASSLVVGLSNYGYTF. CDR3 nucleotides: TGTGCCAGCAGCTTAGTTGTCGGGTTATCTAACTATGGCTACACCTTC.